This T cell receptor (beta chain) was sequenced for a study of blood T cell repertoires in COVID-19. Germline-derived CDR1 and CDR2 are LNHDA and SQIVND (reference sequence). CDR3 length equals 13 residues. Trimming shortened V by 5 bases and J by 3 bases, and 11 bases separated the two germline ends. In the original processing: Quantification of nucleated cells was approximated via reference gene primer amplification. Method: immunoSEQ multiplex PCR; TCRdb's copy keeps in-frame clones and lacks some. That table is the source of V, J and clone size, and D and trimming were worked out from the DNA. The sample has 400,000 or so clones; over 75% are singletons.

Sample: PBMCs or T cells enriched from blood (not recorded which). The chain employs TRBV19 and TRBJ2-7, with a possible D match to TRBD1 (5 bases). The origin of this receptor is a woman aged 40 to 50 with acute COVID-19. CDR3 loop: CASSWTLDYEQYF. The CDR3 DNA follows: TGTGCCAGTAGTTGGACACTGGACTACGAGCAGTACTTC.